This T cell receptor beta chain was retrieved from a study of control samples from healthy donors and cancer patients. Turning to this clone: Sequence at one end of the junction differs from germline and may be a read error.

Assay: immunoSEQ multiplex PCR; the TCRdb copy retains only in-frame clones and omits some. Here the sample spans 57,000 or so clones, about 90% being singletons. Sample: PBMCs. The receptor's source is a man in his fifties or sixties with colorectal cancer.

CDR3: CASSEGGIQQVF. CDR3 nucleotides: TGTGCCAGCAGTGAGGGGGGAATCCAGCAAGTCTTC. This chain connects TRBV2 to TRBJ2-1; D is possibly TRBD2 (6 bases). Germline CDR1 is SNHLY and CDR2 is FYNNEI. This CDR3 is built from 12 residues.